Listed below are T cell receptor beta chains from one sample, sequenced in a study of CD8+ T cells in alopecia areata. Sequencing used immunoSEQ multiplex PCR; TCRdb keeps in-frame clones, though not all of them. The sample has 100,000 to 150,000 clones; roughly 58% are singletons. This specimen was CD4+ T cells sorted from blood, taken at week 0. Receptors were obtained from a human donor with alopecia areata. Each CDR3 is given with its conserved first and last residue. Fields, in order: D gene, clone size, V gene, J gene, CDR3 protein, CDR3 DNA. A D gene is named only where the DNA matches it firmly. Rows give clone size only sometimes, using once, few, many, or a class for an expanded clone.

NA	NA	TRBV9	TRBJ2-2	CASRSQYTGELFF	TGTGCCAGCAGGTCACAGTACACCGGGGAGCTGTTTTTT
TRBD2	NA	TRBV4-3	TRBJ2-5	CASSQSYPGLAVQETQYF	TGCGCCAGCAGCCAATCCTACCCGGGACTAGCGGTTCAAGAGACCCAGTACTTC
NA	NA	TRBV10-3	TRBJ1-6	CAIREVTNSPLHF	TGTGCCATCAGGGAGGTGACGAATTCACCCCTCCACTTT
NA	few	TRBV4-3	TRBJ2-7	CASSRTSGVAYEQYF	TGCGCCAGCAGCCGGACGTCAGGGGTTGCCTACGAGCAGTACTTC
TRBD1	once	TRBV27	TRBJ1-3	CASSTTGAGNTIYF	TGTGCCAGCAGTACGACAGGGGCTGGAAACACCATATATTTT
NA	NA	TRBV7-9	TRBJ1-1	CATHRVNTEAFF	TGTGCCACCCACAGGGTGAACACTGAAGCTTTCTTT
NA	NA	TRBV27	TRBJ2-2	CASSLTGFVAQTGELFF	TGTGCCAGCAGCCTAACGGGGTTTGTCGCCCAAACCGGGGAGCTGTTTTTT
NA	NA	TRBV7-2	TRBJ2-7	CASSLVPLGLTEQYF	TGTGCCAGCAGCTTAGTCCCCCTAGGGCTAACCGAGCAGTACTTC
NA	NA	TRBV5-4	TRBJ2-3	CASSLGQPGTDTQYF	TGTGCCAGCAGCTTGGGCCAGCCCGGCACAGATACGCAGTATTTT
NA	NA	TRBV9	TRBJ1-4	CASSVGQGNEKLFF	TGTGCCAGCAGCGTAGGTCAGGGCAATGAAAAACTGTTTTTT
TRBD2	few	TRBV5-1	TRBJ2-1	CASSTTSGTSYNEQFF	TGCGCCAGCAGCACTACTAGCGGGACGTCCTACAATGAGCAGTTCTTC